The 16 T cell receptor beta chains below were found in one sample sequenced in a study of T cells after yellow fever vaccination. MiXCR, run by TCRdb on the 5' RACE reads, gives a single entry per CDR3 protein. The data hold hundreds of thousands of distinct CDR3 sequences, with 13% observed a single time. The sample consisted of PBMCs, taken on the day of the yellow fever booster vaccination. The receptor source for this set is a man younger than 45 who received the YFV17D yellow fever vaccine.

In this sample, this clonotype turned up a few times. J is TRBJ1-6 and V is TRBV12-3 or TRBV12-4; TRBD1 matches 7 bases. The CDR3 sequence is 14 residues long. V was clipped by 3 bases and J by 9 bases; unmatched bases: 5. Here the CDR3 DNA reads TGTGCCAGCAGTTTTCAGGGGGTCACTTCACCCCTCCACTTT. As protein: CASSFQGVTSPLHF.

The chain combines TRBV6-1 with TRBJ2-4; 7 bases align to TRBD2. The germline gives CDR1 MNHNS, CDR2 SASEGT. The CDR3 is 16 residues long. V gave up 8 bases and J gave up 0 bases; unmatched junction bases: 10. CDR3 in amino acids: CASYPLAVLAKNIQYF. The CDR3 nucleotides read TGTGCCAGCTATCCTCTAGCGGTCTTAGCCAAAAACATTCAGTACTTC.

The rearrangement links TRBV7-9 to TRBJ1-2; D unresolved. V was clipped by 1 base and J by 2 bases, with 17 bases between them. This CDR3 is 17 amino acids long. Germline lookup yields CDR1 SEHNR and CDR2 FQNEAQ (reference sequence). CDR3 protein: CASSLDRGGLENYGYTF. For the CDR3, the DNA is TGTGCCAGCAGCTTAGACCGCGGCGGGCTCGAGAACTATGGCTACACCTTC.

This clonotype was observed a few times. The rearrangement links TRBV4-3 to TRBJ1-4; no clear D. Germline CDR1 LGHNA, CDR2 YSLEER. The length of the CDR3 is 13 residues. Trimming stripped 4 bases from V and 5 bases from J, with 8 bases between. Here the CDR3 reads CASSLSQNEKLFF. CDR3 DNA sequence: TGCGCCAGCAGCCTATCGCAGAATGAAAAACTGTTTTTT.

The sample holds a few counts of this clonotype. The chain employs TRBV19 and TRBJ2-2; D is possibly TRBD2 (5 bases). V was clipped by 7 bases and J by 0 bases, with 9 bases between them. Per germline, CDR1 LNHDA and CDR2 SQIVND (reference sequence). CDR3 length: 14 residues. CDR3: CASNDYPNTGELFF. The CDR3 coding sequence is TGTGCCAGTAATGACTACCCGAACACCGGGGAGCTGTTTTTT.

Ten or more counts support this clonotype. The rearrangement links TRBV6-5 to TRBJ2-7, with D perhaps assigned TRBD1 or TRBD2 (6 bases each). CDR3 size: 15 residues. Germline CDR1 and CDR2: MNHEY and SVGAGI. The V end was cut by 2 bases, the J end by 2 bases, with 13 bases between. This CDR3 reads CASSYGGRLPYEQYF. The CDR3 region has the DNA TGTGCCAGCAGTTACGGGGGGCGCCTCCCCTACGAGCAGTACTTC.

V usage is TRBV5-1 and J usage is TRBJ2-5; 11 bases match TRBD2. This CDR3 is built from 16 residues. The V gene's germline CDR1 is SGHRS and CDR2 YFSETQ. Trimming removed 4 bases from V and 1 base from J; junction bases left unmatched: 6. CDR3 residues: CASSQGTSGSQETQYF. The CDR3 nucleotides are TGCGCCAGCAGCCAGGGGACTAGCGGCTCCCAAGAGACCCAGTACTTC.

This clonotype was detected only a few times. The chain's CDR3 is CASRSLAGTTDTQYF. CDR3 sequence (DNA): TGTGCCAGCAGGAGTTTAGCGGGGACCACAGATACGCAGTATTTT. The chain is built from TRBV6-4 and TRBJ2-3; 8 bases line up with TRBD2. The CDR3 length is 15 residues. V dropped 6 bases and J dropped 2; count of bases not matched to a gene: 7. CDR1 is MRHNA and CDR2 is SNTAGT in the germline V gene.

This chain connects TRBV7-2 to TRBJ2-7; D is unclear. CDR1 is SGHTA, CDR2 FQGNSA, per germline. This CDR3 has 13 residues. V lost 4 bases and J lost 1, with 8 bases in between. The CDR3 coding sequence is TGTGCCAGCAGCTCCGACTGGTCCTACGAGCAGTACTTC. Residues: CASSSDWSYEQYF.

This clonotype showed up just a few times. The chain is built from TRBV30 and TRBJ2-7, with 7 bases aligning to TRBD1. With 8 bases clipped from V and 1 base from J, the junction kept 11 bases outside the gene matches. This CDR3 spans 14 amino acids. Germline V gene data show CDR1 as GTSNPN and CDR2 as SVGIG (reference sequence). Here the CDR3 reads CALKGTATSYEQYF. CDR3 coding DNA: TGTGCCCTTAAAGGGACAGCAACATCCTACGAGCAGTACTTC.

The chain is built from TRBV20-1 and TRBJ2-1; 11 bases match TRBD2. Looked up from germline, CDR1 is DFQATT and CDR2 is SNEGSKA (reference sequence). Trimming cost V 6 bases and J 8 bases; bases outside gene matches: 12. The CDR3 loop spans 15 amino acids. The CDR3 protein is CSANSGRALADEQFF. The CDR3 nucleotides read TGCAGTGCCAATAGCGGGAGGGCCCTCGCGGATGAGCAGTTCTTC.

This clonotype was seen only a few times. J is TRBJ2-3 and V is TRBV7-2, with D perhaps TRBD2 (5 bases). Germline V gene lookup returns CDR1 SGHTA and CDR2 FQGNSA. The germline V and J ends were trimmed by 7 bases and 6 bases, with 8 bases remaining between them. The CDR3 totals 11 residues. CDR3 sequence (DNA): TGTGCCAGCAAAATAGCGGATACGCAGTATTTT. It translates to CASKIADTQYF. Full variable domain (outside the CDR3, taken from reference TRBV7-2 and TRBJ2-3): GAGVSQSPSNKVTEKGKDVELRCDPISGHTALYWYRQSLGQGLEFLIYFQGNSAPDKSGLPSDRFSAERTGGSVSTLTIQRTQQEDSAVYLCASKIADTQYFGPGTRLTVL.

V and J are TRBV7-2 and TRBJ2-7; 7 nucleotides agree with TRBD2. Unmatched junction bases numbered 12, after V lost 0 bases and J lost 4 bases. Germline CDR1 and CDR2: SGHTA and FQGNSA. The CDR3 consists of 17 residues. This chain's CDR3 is CASSLADAGAFVYEQYF. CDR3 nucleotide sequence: TGTGCCAGCAGCTTAGCTGATGCGGGAGCTTTCGTTTACGAGCAGTACTTC.

CDR3 in DNA: TGTGCCAGCCTGCCTGGGACTTATCAAGAGACCCAGTACTTC. Translating gives CASLPGTYQETQYF. This chain connects TRBV25-1 to TRBJ2-5, with a possible D match to TRBD2 (6 bases). V was clipped by 8 bases and J by 2 bases, with 15 bases between them. This CDR3 contains 14 residues. CDR1 and CDR2 from the germline V gene are MGHDK and SYGVNS.

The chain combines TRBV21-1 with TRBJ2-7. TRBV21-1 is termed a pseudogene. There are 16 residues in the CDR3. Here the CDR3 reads CASSKEDTYWVYEQYF. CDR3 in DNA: TGTGCCAGCAGCAAAGAAGACACTTACTGGGTTTACGAGCAGTACTTC.

In nucleotides, the CDR3 is TGTGCCAGCAGTCCGCCGGGACAGGGGGGAGGTGAAGCTTTCTTT. Its translation: CASSPPGQGGGEAFF. V and J are TRBV28 and TRBJ1-1, with 11 bases matching TRBD1. V gave up 5 bases and J gave up 7 bases; unmatched junction bases: 9. The CDR3 covers 15 residues. From germline, CDR1 is MDHEN and CDR2 SYDVKM.